The present T cell receptor (beta chain) was sequenced within a study of shared clonotypes between healthy human individuals. Study at large: CD4 naive and CD4 memory each took three plates per donor, while CD8 naive took two and CD8 memory one.

Study findings and constraints: In having few donors, the study represented limited genetic and exposure-history diversity.

The material for each subset, its genomic DNA, was split evenly across several immunoSEQ plates. Replicate PCRs for sorted subsets used roughly 200 ng DNA; this equaled tens of thousands of T cell genomes. Clones were sequenced by immunoSEQ multiplex PCR, and TCRdb holds only the in-frame ones, with some missing. The table has around 2.5 million clones, roughly 93% seen once. CDR1 is SGHRS, CDR2 YFSETQ, per germline. This CDR3 is built from 15 residues. With 6 bases clipped from V and 7 bases from J, the junction kept 9 bases outside the gene matches. A word on this clone: Its antigen is undetermined.

Sequencing input: naive CD4+ T cells from PBMCs. Stated subset: CD45RA+ positively selected. The TCR comes from a man between 18 and 35 years old in good health. Some clones in this sample may be carry-over from other donors' samples. V and J are TRBV5-1 and TRBJ1-6; 8 bases are a match to TRBD1. CDR3 region: CASTIDDRGNSPLHF. CDR3 bases: TGCGCCAGCACCATAGACGACAGGGGCAATTCACCCCTCCACTTT.